This TCR beta chain was found in a study of CD8 T cells in Susac syndrome. CD8+ and CD4+ T cells from blood underwent TCR beta sequencing. TEMRA cells were enriched by FACS, and CD4+ and CD8+ T cells were negatively isolated. V dropped 1 base and J dropped 4; count of bases not matched to a gene: 2. The CDR3 length is 14 residues. Germline CDR1 SEHNR, CDR2 FQNEAQ (reference sequence). The RNA input was roughly 0.45 to 1 ug, and it was reverse transcribed with random hexamers. Using its own MiXCR run on the immunoSEQ multiplex PCR reads, TCRdb lists one record per CDR3 protein. The table records fewer than 200,000 distinct CDR3 sequences, approximately 95% of them present only once.

The sample consisted of CD4+ T cells from PBMCs. The chain links TRBV7-9 to TRBJ1-2; 8 bases agree with TRBD1. The sequence came from a human donor in good health. CDR3 sequence (DNA): TGTGCCAGCAGCTTAGAACAGGGGGGCTATGGCTACACCTTC. This translates into CASSLEQGGYGYTF.